Sequencing of this T cell receptor beta chain was carried out in a study of T-cell memory formation after mild COVID-19 (dated by TCRdb to the early 2020s). As for the study more broadly: TCR sequence clusters from the two donors were found to be largely donor specific. The cohort was made up of two young adult volunteers, one female and one male, who were previously healthy. Longitudinal TCRalpha and TCRbeta repertoire sequencing tracked T-cell clones expanding and contracting after mild COVID-19 in a couple of donors. The full study reports these points: Balanced CD4/CD8 phenotypes were observed for clones contracting from day 15 to 85, whereas a bias towards CD4+ was observed for a second wave of clones expanding from day 15 to 37. Some responding clones were detected in pre-infection memory, suggesting pre-existing cross-reactive memory T cells joined the SARS-CoV-2 response. The study included only a couple of mild cases, and larger cohorts that include severe cases with pre-infection samples were judged to be necessary. Whether the second-wave clones peaking on day 37 were SARS-CoV-2 specific was not confirmed. Contracting CD4+ clones were located mainly in the CM and EM memory subsets, whereas CD8+ clones were found to be enriched in EMRA.

As for this clonotype: There is no known antigen for this receptor. No quality values exist for individual bases; no much larger clone is one base distant.

Ficoll-Paque density gradient centrifugation was the method used to isolate PBMCs. The CDR3, cysteine through phenylalanine, is 17 amino acids long. Only CDR3 DNA is held: 51 bases, read in frame from base 1. The V and J ends are trimmed by 3 bases and 4 bases, leaving 18 bases between them. According to the germline V gene, CDR1 reads SGHDN and CDR2 reads FVKESK. Sequencer: Illumina NovaSeq 6000. TCRalpha and TCRbeta cDNA libraries were built by 5'RACE with constant-segment primers, adding sample barcodes and unique molecular identifiers. Trizol reagent was used to extract RNA from every sample. The libraries were amplified in two PCR steps, and the second step added a second sample barcode and Illumina TruSeq adapters. The libraries were sequenced on an Illumina NovaSeq using 2 x 150 bp paired-end reads. On the study's bioinformatics: The reads were demultiplexed and collapsed into UMI-guided consensus sequences using migec v1.2.7. Using mixcr v2.1.11, UMI consensuses were aligned to TRA and TRB V and J templates and then assembled into clonotypes. A clonotype was counted as expanded or contracted only when both edgeR and NoisET called the clonotype significant, with the noise models trained on biological replicates. For edgeR calls, the cutoffs were a false discovery rate-adjusted p below 0.01 and a log2 fold-change threshold of 1. PCA with hierarchical clustering of max-normalized trajectories of the 1000 most abundant clonotypes was used as exploratory dynamics analysis. The CD4 or CD8 phenotype of responding clones was assigned using the separately sequenced CD4+ and CD8+ repertoires. TCRdb reprocessed the public reads (quality trimming at Q25 with fastp, clone calling with MiXCR) and kept in-frame beta chains. Each entry is one CDR3 protein sequence, shown with its most common DNA and genes. The V and J calls here are based on TCRdb, not the publication. The sample table contains 150,000 to 200,000 distinct CDR3 sequences; only one count was recorded for around 16% of them. The top ten clones comprise approximately 2% of the sample.

The receptor was isolated from an adult woman who had mild COVID-19 (a few samples of this study predate the infection). The sample titles of this study are shuffled in the database, so cell type and time point are left out; the donor was told from shared clones. The sequence is built from TRBV14 and TRBJ2-2; the D segment could be TRBD2, given 5 matching bases. The sample taken for sequencing was PBMCs or a T cell subset sorted from them (not recorded which). The CDR3 protein: CASSQHGGLAGTGELFF. Read as DNA, the sequence is TGTGCCAGCAGCCAGCATGGAGGTCTAGCCGGCACCGGGGAGCTGTTTTTT.